This TCR beta chain appears in the sequencing data of a study of long-term antiretroviral therapy in people with HIV. Remarks on this clone: Its target is unknown.

Survey-level immunoSEQ v3.0 assays were run. The protocol was immunoSEQ multiplex PCR, while the TCRdb copy is restricted to in-frame clones and leaves out a portion. The sample consists of 30,000 to 40,000 clones, about four fifths of them appearing once. The study's findings and limits: Post-ART, diversity grew, though it stayed under transplant donor control levels. Blood was collected between the mid-2000s and the late 2010s, possibly under older ART regimens.

Until DNA extraction, the samples held between about 0.85-11 million cryopreserved PBMC. The CDR3 is made up of 15 amino acids. Germline lookup yields CDR1 SGHTA and CDR2 FQGNSA. Trimming left V 4 bases short and J 5 bases short, with 14 bases between. The V gene is TRBV7-2, the J gene TRBJ2-2, with D possibly matching TRBD1 (6 bases). The input for sequencing was unsorted PBMCs, taken 1.9 years after starting antiretroviral therapy. The receptor's source is a young man with HIV. The CDR3 region has the DNA TGTGCCAGCAGCTGGGGGCAGGGTGAAACCGGGGAGCTGTTTTTT. Translating gives CASSWGQGETGELFF.